This passage covers 12 T cell receptor beta chains from one sample sequenced in a study of CD8+ T cells in alopecia areata. RNA extraction was followed by reverse transcription into cDNA, which acted as the sequencing template. Profiling relied on immunoSEQ multiplex PCR, and the TCRdb table lists in-frame clones only, not all of them. The sample includes 150,000 or so clones, 47% seen only once; the top ten take about 6.4%. Sequencing was performed on CD4+ T cells sorted from blood. The receptors stem from a human donor with alopecia areata.

This clone was seen more than once but under ten times. The V call is TRBV9, the J call TRBJ2-7; D is uncertain. V lost 2 bases to trimming and J lost 6 bases, with 18 bases between them. The CDR3 contains 15 residues. Germline assignment: CDR1 SGDLS and CDR2 YYNGEE. CDR3 bases: TGTGCCAGCAGCGTCTCCAGCCAGCCGCCCTCCGAGCAGTACTTC. Translated: CASSVSSQPPSEQYF.

The chain combines TRBV2 with TRBJ2-7, with 9 nucleotides matching TRBD1. With 7 bases clipped from V and 7 bases from J, the junction kept 11 bases outside the gene matches. Germline V gene data show CDR1 as SNHLY and CDR2 as FYNNEI. The length of the CDR3 is 14 residues. DNA for the CDR3: TGTGCCAGCAATATCCGGACAGGGGATGGGGAGCAGTACTTC. It yields the protein CASNIRTGDGEQYF.

V usage is TRBV18 and J usage is TRBJ1-1; D not resolved. Trimming shortened V by 3 bases and J by 0 bases, and 14 bases separated the two germline ends. The CDR3 runs 16 residues. Per the germline V gene, CDR1 is KGHSH and CDR2 is LQKENI. CDR3 loop: CASSPSRRRLNTEAFF. CDR3 nucleotide sequence: TGTGCCAGCTCACCTTCCAGGCGGCGATTGAACACTGAAGCTTTCTTT.

The chain links TRBV4-2 to TRBJ2-7, with 7 bases aligning to TRBD2. The ends lost 3 bases at V and 2 bases at J; junction bases unmatched: 10. The CDR3 extends over 16 amino acids. Looked up from germline, CDR1 is LGHNA and CDR2 is YNFKEQ. The CDR3 DNA follows: TGTGCCAGCAGCCAGGGGGGGTGGGGACGGACCTACGAGCAGTACTTC. This sequence encodes CASSQGGWGRTYEQYF.

The genes are TRBV20-1 and TRBJ2-3; no definite D call. This CDR3 has 11 amino acids. The germline gives CDR1 DFQATT, CDR2 SNEGSKA (reference sequence). Trimming pared 5 bases from V and 6 bases from J, leaving 9 bases between. The CDR3 loop reads CSAPQLDTQYF. CDR3 sequence (DNA): TGCAGTGCTCCACAACTGGATACGCAGTATTTT.

V gene TRBV15 combines with J gene TRBJ1-5, with no clear D. Germline V gene lookup returns CDR1 LNHNV and CDR2 YYDKDF (reference sequence). This CDR3 contains 12 residues. Trimming removed 3 bases at V and 7 bases at J, with 7 bases between. The CDR3 nucleotides read TGTGCCACCAGCAGCTCTGAACAGCCCCAGCATTTT. Translated, it gives CATSSSEQPQHF. Complete variable domain (other parts from reference TRBV15 and TRBJ1-5): DAMVIQNPRYQVTQFGKPVTLSCSQTLNHNVMYWYQQKSSQAPKLLFHYYDKDFNNEADTPDNFQSRRPNTSFCFLDIRSPGLGDTAMYLCATSSSEQPQHFGDGTRLSIL.

This clone came up a few times. This sequence joins TRBV6-5 and TRBJ2-7; D may correspond to TRBD1 or TRBD2 (5 bases each). The CDR3 consists of 12 residues. V was trimmed by 6 bases and J by 6 bases, leaving 12 bases between them. CDR1 is MNHEY and CDR2 is SVGAGI in the germline V gene. The CDR3 nucleotides are TGTGCCAGCAGACGCACCGGGACCGAGCAGTACTTC. This gives the protein CASRRTGTEQYF.

The chain has TRBV27 and TRBJ2-7; 10 positions agree with TRBD1. This CDR3 contains 14 residues. V lost 5 bases to trimming and J lost 3 bases; unmatched junction nucleotides: 4. Germline loops: CDR1 MNHEY, CDR2 SMNVEV (reference sequence). The DNA for the CDR3 is TGTGCCAGCAGTCCTCGGACAGGGGGCTACGAGCAGTACTTC. It yields the protein CASSPRTGGYEQYF.

The chain combines TRBV27 with TRBJ2-7; 9 nucleotides match TRBD1. Trimming at V came to 6 bases and at J to 9 bases, leaving 6 bases not matched to a gene. Germline V lookup: CDR1 MNHEY, CDR2 SMNVEV (reference sequence). The CDR3 extends over 12 amino acids. CDR3 sequence (DNA): TGTGCCAGCAGCTACCCACAGGGGGCGCAGTACTTC. This gives the protein CASSYPQGAQYF.

V and J are TRBV4-1 and TRBJ2-7; 9 bases agree with TRBD2. The V and J ends lost 1 base and 3 bases, in that order; junction bases with no gene match: 4. There are 15 residues in the CDR3. Germline CDR1 is MGHRA and CDR2 is YSYEKL. The DNA for the CDR3 is TGCGCCAGCAGCCAAGGTAATAGCGGGAGCTACGAGCAGTACTTC. This encodes CASSQGNSGSYEQYF.

V is TRBV29-1 and J is TRBJ2-7; 9 nucleotides agree with TRBD2. Germline CDR1 SQVTM, CDR2 ANQGSEA. The CDR3 loop spans 13 amino acids. V trimming: 6 bases; J trimming: 0 bases; junction bases outside the gene matches: 3. The CDR3 protein is CSVTSGHSYEQYF. For the CDR3, the DNA is TGCAGCGTCACTAGCGGGCACTCCTACGAGCAGTACTTC.

The genes are TRBV7-6 and TRBJ2-6; unclear D gene. The CDR3 consists of 16 residues. Trimming removed 7 bases at V and 1 base at J, with 14 bases between. CDR1 and CDR2 from the germline V gene are SGHVS and FNYEAQ. The CDR3 region has the DNA TGTGCCAGCACCTCCTCGTTGGGTTCTGGGGCCAACGTCCTGACTTTC. The encoded protein is CASTSSLGSGANVLTF.